The 27 T cell receptor beta chains reported below all come from one sample, sequenced in a study of tumor-infiltrating lymphocytes in primary liver carcinoma. TCR beta cDNA was made from 450 to 500 ng total RNA with a constant-region primer. Each TCR beta library was derived from three nested multiplex PCR rounds that employed slightly modified ARM-PCR. With TRBV1-TRBV30 forward primers and a C-beta reverse primer, the first two PCR rounds were run for approximately 10 cycles each. TCRdb re-derived calls from the multiplex PCR reads in MiXCR, one entry per CDR3 protein. The repertoire holds approximately 340,000 distinct CDR3 sequences, with 65% as singletons. It was unsorted whole blood that yielded blood RNA, and germline DNA was also extracted. Specimen: peripheral blood. The receptors here all came from a middle-aged man with primary liver carcinoma and hepatitis B virus infection.

On this clonotype: One end of the junction fails to match germline, which may point to a read error. The gene calls are TRBV29-1 and TRBJ2-2; 7 bases are a match to TRBD1. The CDR3 spans 14 residues. Germline values: CDR1 SQVTM, CDR2 ANQGSEA. The CDR3 region is CSVETGNNTGEMFF. CDR3 nucleotide sequence: TGCAGCGTTGAGACAGGGAACAACACCGGGGAGATGTTTTTT.

This clonotype has a single count. A much larger clone differs by one base, so this may be a read error. V and J are TRBV29-1 and TRBJ2-1, with 9 bases matching TRBD1. The CDR3 extends over 14 amino acids. In germline, CDR1 is SQVTM, CDR2 ANQGSEA. The CDR3 sequence is CSVRDRDTYNQQFF. In DNA, the CDR3 is TGCAGCGTTAGGGACAGGGACACTTACAATCAGCAGTTCTTC.

The chain combines TRBV5-1 with TRBJ2-1; D uncertain. The V and J ends lost 1 base and 8 bases respectively, with 13 bases between them. The CDR3 contains 14 residues. Germline V CDR1 and CDR2: SGHRS, YFSETQ. CDR3 nucleotide sequence: TGCGCCAGCAGCTTGCTAGGGCCCCCGGATGAGCAGTTCTTC. Residues: CASSLLGPPDEQFF.

This clonotype has a handful of counts. The conserved closing phenylalanine or tryptophan is absent in this CDR3, likely reflecting a read error. The V and J genes are TRBV5-6 and TRBJ2-1, with TRBD2 matching 8 bases. The CDR3 is made up of 13 amino acids. Per germline, CDR1 SGHDT and CDR2 YYEEEE. V was pared by 4 bases and J by 10 bases, with 7 bases of the junction left unmatched. This CDR3 reads CASSPGGLGEQFS. Here the CDR3 DNA reads TGTGCCAGCAGCCCGGGGGGGTTAGGCGAGCAGTTCTCC.

This chain connects TRBV11-2 to TRBJ1-4, with 7 bases lining up with TRBD1. J gave up 7 bases and V 7 bases, and 15 bases lay outside the gene matches. Germline CDR1 is SGHAT and CDR2 is FQNNGV. The CDR3 runs 16 residues. The CDR3 region is CASNSDPTGTVEKLFF. CDR3 sequence (DNA): TGTGCCAGCAACTCAGATCCGACAGGGACGGTTGAAAAACTGTTTTTT.

Remarks on this clonotype: A much larger clone lies a single base off, so this may be a read error. The CDR3 does not end in the conserved phenylalanine or tryptophan, so this is likely a read error. V and J are TRBV4-1 and TRBJ2-2; maybe TRBD2 (5 bases). The ends were cut back, 4 bases at V and 5 bases at J, with 20 bases in the middle. The CDR3 has 17 residues. Germline assignment: CDR1 MGHRA and CDR2 YSYEKL. Here the CDR3 DNA reads TGCGCCAGCAGCCGAGTGGCAGTGGGGAGTTGGACCGGGGAGCTGTTTTTA. It encodes CASSRVAVGSWTGELFL.

This clonotype was counted a few times. The chain couples TRBV5-1 to TRBJ2-5; TRBD1 agrees at 7 bases. In germline, CDR1 is SGHRS, CDR2 YFSETQ. The CDR3 extends over 15 amino acids. Trimming took 3 bases from V and 1 from J; bases not matched to a gene: 6. CDR3 sequence (DNA): TGCGCCAGCAGCTGGCGAGGGACAGCCCAAGAGACCCAGTACTTC. Residues: CASSWRGTAQETQYF.

The V call is TRBV24-1, the J call TRBJ2-7; D may be TRBD2 (5 bases). Per germline, CDR1 KGHDR and CDR2 SFDVKD. CDR3 length: 15 amino acids. V was clipped by 3 bases and J by 1 base, with 12 bases between them. Here the CDR3 reads CATSDPKRSSYEQYF. DNA of the CDR3: TGTGCCACCAGTGATCCGAAGCGGAGTTCCTACGAGCAGTACTTC.

Remarks on this clonotype: Compared with germline, one end of the junction differs, possibly owing to a read error. The rearrangement uses TRBV5-6 and TRBJ2-3; D not resolved. Germline V gene lookup returns CDR1 SGHDT and CDR2 YYEEEE. CDR3 length: 12 residues. Here the CDR3 reads CASDDGSDTQYF. DNA for the CDR3: TGTGCCAGCGACGACGGCTCAGATACACAGTATTTT.

This clonotype was counted only a few times. V is TRBV12-3 or TRBV12-4 and J is TRBJ1-6, with unresolved D. CDR3 size: 13 residues. V was trimmed by 4 bases and J by 13 bases, leaving 14 bases between them. CDR3 DNA: TGTGCCAGCAGTTCACTAATTCAAGCTCCCCTCCACTTT. This gives the protein CASSSLIQAPLHF.

This clonotype rates as medium-sized. The chain uses TRBV11-2 and TRBJ2-3; TRBD2 matches 10 bases. The CDR3 runs to 14 residues. Trimming removed 5 bases from V and 9 bases from J; junction bases left unmatched: 8. Germline V gives CDR1 SGHAT, CDR2 FQNNGV. CDR3 DNA: TGTGCCAGCAGCGGAGTAGCGGGAGGCCAAACGCAGTATTTT. As protein: CASSGVAGGQTQYF.

In its sample, this clonotype was seen a few times. The rearrangement uses TRBV5-6 and TRBJ2-7, with D perhaps TRBD2 (5 bases). This CDR3 has 14 amino acids. The germline gives CDR1 SGHDT, CDR2 YYEEEE. Trimming left V 6 bases short and J 2 bases short, with 15 bases between. The CDR3 sequence: CASNPLGDTYEQYF. The CDR3 nucleotides are TGTGCCAGCAACCCCCTCGGGGATACCTACGAGCAGTACTTC.

Ten or more counts support this clonotype. The V gene is TRBV4-1, the J gene TRBJ2-7, with 10 nucleotides matching TRBD1. V gave up 3 bases and J gave up 3 bases; unmatched junction bases: 5. This CDR3 spans 15 amino acids. Per germline, CDR1 MGHRA and CDR2 YSYEKL. The CDR3 bases are TGCGCCAGCAGCCAGGCCGGGACAGGGGTCTACGAGCAGTACTTC. Protein product: CASSQAGTGVYEQYF.

This clonotype occurred many times. CDR3 nucleotide sequence: TGCAGCGTTGCCCTATCAGGGGCCTACAATGAGCAGTTCTTC. Translating gives CSVALSGAYNEQFF. The J gene is TRBJ2-1, the V gene TRBV29-1, with D maybe TRBD1 (6 bases). This CDR3 comprises 14 residues. The V end lost 4 bases, the J end lost 2 bases, and 12 bases lay between the germline ends. Germline loops: CDR1 SQVTM, CDR2 ANQGSEA.

This clonotype has at least ten counts. This chain links TRBV12-3 or TRBV12-4 with TRBJ2-5; D not certain. The CDR3 is made up of 12 amino acids. V was clipped by 3 bases and J by 4 bases, with 6 bases between them. CDR3 coding DNA: TGTGCCAGCAGTTTTTTGAGAGAGACCCAGTACTTC. Translating it yields CASSFLRETQYF.

Note on this clonotype: This likely comes from a read error, as the CDR3 has no conserved phenylalanine or tryptophan at its end. CDR3 nucleotides: TGCGCCAGCAGCCCGGACTTTTACGAGCAGTACTTA. The encoded protein is CASSPDFYEQYL. The V call is TRBV4-1, the J call TRBJ2-7; tentative D call: TRBD2 (5 bases). The CDR3 is 12 amino acids. The V end lost 4 bases, the J end lost 4 bases, and 8 bases lay between the germline ends. CDR1 MGHRA and CDR2 YSYEKL come from the germline V gene.

Remarks on this clonotype: The germline gene is not matched at one end of the junction; a read error may be the cause. The chain has TRBV11-2 and TRBJ2-7; D not resolved. Germline CDR1 is SGHAT and CDR2 is FQNNGV. The CDR3 covers 13 residues. The CDR3 sequence is CASSLTYSYKQYF. CDR3 coding DNA: TGTGCCAGCAGCTTAACGTACAGCTACAAGCAATACTTC.

To note about this clonotype: This may come from a read error, since a much larger clone is one base off. The rearrangement uses TRBV6-5 and TRBJ2-7; the match to TRBD1 covers 7 bases. Trimming cost V 6 bases and J 6 bases; bases outside gene matches: 14. The CDR3 spans 15 residues. Germline V CDR1 and CDR2: MNHEY, SVGAGI. CDR3 bases: TGTGCCAGCAGACCCACCGACAGGGCCCTTAGCGAGCAGTACTTC. Its protein product is CASRPTDRALSEQYF.

Of note for this clonotype: A read error may be the cause here, since a much bigger clone is one base away. The chain uses TRBV6-2 or TRBV6-3 and TRBJ2-7; 10 bases are shared with TRBD2. J lost 6 bases, V lost 2 bases, and 13 bases had no gene match. The germline CDR1 and CDR2 sequences are MNHEY and SVGEGT. The CDR3 totals 17 residues. Written as DNA, the CDR3 is TGTGCCAGCAGTTACGGGACTAGCGTGAGGGAAACCTCCGAGCAGTACTTC. This encodes CASSYGTSVRETSEQYF.

Regarding this clonotype: Its ends do not fully match the called genes, so a read error is possible. The chain combines TRBV4-1 with TRBJ2-2, with unresolved D. The CDR3 runs 15 residues. Germline-derived CDR1 and CDR2 are MGHRA and YSYEKL. CDR3 bases: TGCGCCAGCGGCCAAGATAATGGGGTTTACAGGGAGCTGTTTTTT. Protein product: CASGQDNGVYRELFF.

This clonotype was found many times. The chain links TRBV10-3 to TRBJ2-3; D uncertain. Germline V gene lookup returns CDR1 ENHRY and CDR2 SYGVKD. The CDR3 is 9 residues long. In DNA form, the CDR3 reads TGTGCACAGACAGATACGCAGTATTTT. Translation: CAQTDTQYF.

The V gene is TRBV28, the J gene TRBJ2-7; D possibly uses TRBD1 or TRBD2 (5 bases each). Germline CDR1 and CDR2: MDHEN and SYDVKM. The CDR3 has 11 residues. V gave up 5 bases and J gave up 12 bases, with 14 bases separating them. CDR3 sequence (DNA): TGTGCCAGCAGTGACTGGGGGACGGGGTACTTC. Amino acid sequence: CASSDWGTGYF.

The genes are TRBV29-1 and TRBJ2-7; D is unclear. Trimming took off 0 bases at V and 5 bases at J, with 17 bases between the two ends. This CDR3 contains 15 residues. Germline values: CDR1 SQVTM, CDR2 ANQGSEA. The DNA of the CDR3 is TGCAGCGTTGAAGATCCCCAGGAATTCATCGACGAGCAGTACTTC. It codes for CSVEDPQEFIDEQYF.

The chain recombines TRBV28 with TRBJ1-5; tentatively, D is TRBD1 (5 bases). This CDR3 comprises 13 residues. Trimming removed 5 bases from V and 10 bases from J, with 15 bases in between. The germline gives CDR1 MDHEN, CDR2 SYDVKM. In DNA form, the CDR3 reads TGTGCCAGCAGTCTAGGGGCGAGTCGTCCCCAGCATTTT. It encodes CASSLGASRPQHF.

For this clonotype: The junction and the germline gene differ at one end; a read error may be behind it. The chain combines TRBV29-1 with TRBJ2-3; D ambiguous. Looked up from germline, CDR1 is SQVTM and CDR2 is ANQGSEA. The CDR3 consists of 10 residues. The CDR3 loop reads CSGGTDKQYF. In DNA form, the CDR3 reads TGCAGCGGTGGCACAGATAAGCAGTATTTT.

In the case of this clonotype: The junction does not match germline at one end; this may be a read error. This sequence joins TRBV29-1 and TRBJ2-1; D remains ambiguous. Germline lookup yields CDR1 SQVTM and CDR2 ANQGSEA. The CDR3 extends over 16 amino acids. The CDR3 spells CSVATLRPWTRQEQFF. DNA for the CDR3: TGCAGCGTCGCCACGCTTCGACCCTGGACCCGTCAAGAGCAGTTTTTC.

In the case of this clonotype: A much larger clone is a single base away; this may be a read error. The V gene is TRBV6-1, the J gene TRBJ2-1, with 10 bases fitting TRBD2. The CDR3 runs 15 residues. Germline V CDR1 and CDR2: MNHNS, SASEGT. J gave up 5 bases and V 6 bases, and 7 bases lay outside the gene matches. This CDR3 is CASSELAGTHNEQFF. The CDR3 DNA reads TGTGCCAGCAGCGAACTAGCGGGAACCCACAATGAGCAGTTCTTC.